This entry features one T cell receptor (beta chain) sequence. Its antigen remains unknown. Isolated RNA was reverse transcribed into cDNA used as the sequencing template. Some clones are missing from TCRdb's copy, which holds only in-frame ones; the method was immunoSEQ multiplex PCR. The table shows about 98,000 clones, with nearly 45% occurring only once. The sample originates from a study of CD8+ T cells in alopecia areata. Study overall: Among treated patients, oral tofacitinib was administered at 5 to 10 mg twice daily. Study results and limitations: Unlike in mice, where it was clearer, TCR sharing across patients was less clear, possibly HLA-related.

Sampling of alopecia areata patients yielded lesional scalp punch biopsies as well as peripheral blood. Cell sorting on a FACSAria was used to separate CD4+ and CD8+ T cells from the PBMCs. The germline V and J ends were trimmed by 3 bases and 10 bases, with 22 bases remaining between them. This CDR3 comprises 16 residues. Germline CDR1 and CDR2: GTSNPN and SVGIG (reference sequence). This receptor was taken from a human donor with alopecia areata. What was sequenced was CD4+ T cells sorted from blood. This chain joins TRBV30 and TRBJ1-6, with a tentative D call TRBD1 (5 bases). Written as DNA, the CDR3 is TGTGCCTGGAGCCTACTCATTGGGGGGATGGACTCACCCCTCCACTTT. It translates to CAWSLLIGGMDSPLHF.